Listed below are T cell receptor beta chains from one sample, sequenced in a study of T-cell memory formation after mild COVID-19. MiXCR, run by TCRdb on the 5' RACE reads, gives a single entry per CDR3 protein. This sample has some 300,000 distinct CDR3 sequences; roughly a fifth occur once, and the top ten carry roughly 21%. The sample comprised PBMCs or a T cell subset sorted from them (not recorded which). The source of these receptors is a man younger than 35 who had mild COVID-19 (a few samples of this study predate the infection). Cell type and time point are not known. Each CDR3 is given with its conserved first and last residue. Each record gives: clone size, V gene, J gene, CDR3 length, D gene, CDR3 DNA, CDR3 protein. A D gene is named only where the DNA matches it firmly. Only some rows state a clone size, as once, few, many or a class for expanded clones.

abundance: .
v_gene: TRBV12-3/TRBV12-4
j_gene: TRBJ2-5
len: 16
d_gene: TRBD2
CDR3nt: TGTGCCAGCAGTCCCCCCGTTGCTAGCGGTGTTAGGACCCAGTACTTC
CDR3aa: CASSPPVASGVRTQYF

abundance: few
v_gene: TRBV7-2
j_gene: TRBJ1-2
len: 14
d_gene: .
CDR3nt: TGTGCCAGCAGCTTTCGGGACATAAACTATGGCTACACCTTC
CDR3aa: CASSFRDINYGYTF

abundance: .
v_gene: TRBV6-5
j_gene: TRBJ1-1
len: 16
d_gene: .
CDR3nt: TGTGCCAGCAGCCCGGTTTCCGGCGCTCTTAACACTGAAGCTTTCTTT
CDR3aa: CASSPVSGALNTEAFF

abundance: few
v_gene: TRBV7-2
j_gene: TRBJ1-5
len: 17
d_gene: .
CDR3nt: TGTGCCAGCAGCTTCTTAGGTCGGAGCTATAGCAATCAGCCCCAGCATTTT
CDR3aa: CASSFLGRSYSNQPQHF

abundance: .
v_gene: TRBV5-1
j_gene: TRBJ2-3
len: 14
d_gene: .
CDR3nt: TGCGCCAGCGCACCAGGGGCTAGCACAGATACGCAGTATTTT
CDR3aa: CASAPGASTDTQYF

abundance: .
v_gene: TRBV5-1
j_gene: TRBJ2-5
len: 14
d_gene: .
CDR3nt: TGCGCCAGCAGCACGGTGACAGGAGAAGAGACCCAGTACTTC
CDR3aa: CASSTVTGEETQYF

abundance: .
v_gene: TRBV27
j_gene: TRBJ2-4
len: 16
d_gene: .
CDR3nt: TGTGCCAGCAGTTTACTGGACCGTACAGGACAAGGCATTCAGTACTTC
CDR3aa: CASSLLDRTGQGIQYF

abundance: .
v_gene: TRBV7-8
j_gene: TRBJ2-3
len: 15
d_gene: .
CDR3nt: TGTGCCAGCAGCTTACTTACGGGTTCGGCAGATACGCAGTATTTT
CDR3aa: CASSLLTGSADTQYF

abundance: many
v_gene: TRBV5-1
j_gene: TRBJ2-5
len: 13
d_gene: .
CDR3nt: TGCGCCAGCAGCTTACTAGTTCAAGAGACCCAGTACTTC
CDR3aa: CASSLLVQETQYF

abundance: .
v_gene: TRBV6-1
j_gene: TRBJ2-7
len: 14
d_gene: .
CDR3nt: TGTGCCACCGTAGACCCGCAAAGCTCCTACGAGCAGTACTTC
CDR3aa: CATVDPQSSYEQYF

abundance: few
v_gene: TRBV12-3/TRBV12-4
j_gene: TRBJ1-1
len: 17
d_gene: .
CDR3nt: TGTGCCAGCAAGGGGACCGATTGGGCAGGGGAAGGTATTGAAGCTTTCTTT
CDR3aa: CASKGTDWAGEGIEAFF

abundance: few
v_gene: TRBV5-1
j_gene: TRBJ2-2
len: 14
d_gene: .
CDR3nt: TGCGCCAGCAGCTTGAGTAGGAACCCCGGGGAGCTGTTTTTT
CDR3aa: CASSLSRNPGELFF

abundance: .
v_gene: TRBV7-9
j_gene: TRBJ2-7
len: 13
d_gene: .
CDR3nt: TGTGCCAGCACCCGATCGGTGGCTGAGGAGCAGTACTTC
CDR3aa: CASTRSVAEEQYF

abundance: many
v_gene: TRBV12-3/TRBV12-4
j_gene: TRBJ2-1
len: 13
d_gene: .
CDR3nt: TGTGCCAGCCGGCCACGTCATGGAAATGAGCAGTTCTTC
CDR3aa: CASRPRHGNEQFF

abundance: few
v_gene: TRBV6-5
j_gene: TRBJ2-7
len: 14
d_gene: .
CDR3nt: TGTGCCAGCAGTTCGGGCCCGGAGGTGAACGAGCAGTACTTC
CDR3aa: CASSSGPEVNEQYF

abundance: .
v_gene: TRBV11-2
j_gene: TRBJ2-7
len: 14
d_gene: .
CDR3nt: TGTGCCAGCAGCCGCGACAGGCCACCCTACGAGCAGTACTTC
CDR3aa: CASSRDRPPYEQYF

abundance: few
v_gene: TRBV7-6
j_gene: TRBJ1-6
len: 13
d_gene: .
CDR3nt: TGTGCCAGCAGCTTGGGGGCCGGTTCACCCCTCCACTTT
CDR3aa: CASSLGAGSPLHF